This T cell receptor (beta chain) was recovered during a study of blood T cell repertoires in COVID-19. Overall study context: Whether acute or convalescent, the COVID-19 samples came from the United States, Italy and Spain. The analysed material was cDNA or gDNA that came from T cells, B-cell-depleted T cells, or PBMCs.

In the source study's methods: Using reference gene primer amplification, nucleated cell counts were estimated. TCRdb's table, derived via immunoSEQ multiplex PCR, lists solely in-frame clones and lacks some. That table is the source of V, J and clone size, and D and trimming were worked out from the DNA. This table has just under 150,000 clones, roughly 87% appearing once. This TCR came from a woman aged 45 to 65 with acute or convalescent COVID-19. Sequencing used peripheral blood.

The CDR3 DNA reads as TGTGCCAGCAGCCCGGACAGTTACGATACGCAGTATTTT. Translating gives CASSPDSYDTQYF. This sequence joins TRBV5-4 and TRBJ2-3, with D perhaps TRBD1 (6 bases). The V end lost 4 bases, the J end lost 6 bases, and 12 bases lay between the germline ends. The CDR3 sequence is 13 residues long. Looked up from germline, CDR1 is SGHNT and CDR2 is YYREEE (reference sequence).